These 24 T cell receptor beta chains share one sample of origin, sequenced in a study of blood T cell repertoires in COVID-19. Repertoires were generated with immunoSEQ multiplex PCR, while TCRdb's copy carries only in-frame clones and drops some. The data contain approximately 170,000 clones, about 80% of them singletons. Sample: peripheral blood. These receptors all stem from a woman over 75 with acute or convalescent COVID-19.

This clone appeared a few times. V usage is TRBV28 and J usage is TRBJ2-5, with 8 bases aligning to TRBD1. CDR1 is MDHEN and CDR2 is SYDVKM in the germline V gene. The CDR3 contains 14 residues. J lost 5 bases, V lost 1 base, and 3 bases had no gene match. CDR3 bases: TGTGCCAGCAGTTTATCAGGGGGCTTCGAGACCCAGTACTTC. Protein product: CASSLSGGFETQYF. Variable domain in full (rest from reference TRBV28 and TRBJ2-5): DVKVTQSSRYLVKRTGEKVFLECVQDMDHENMFWYRQDPGLGLRLIYFSYDVKMKEKGDIPEGYSVSREKKERFSLILESASTNQTSMYLCASSLSGGFETQYFGPGTRLLVL.

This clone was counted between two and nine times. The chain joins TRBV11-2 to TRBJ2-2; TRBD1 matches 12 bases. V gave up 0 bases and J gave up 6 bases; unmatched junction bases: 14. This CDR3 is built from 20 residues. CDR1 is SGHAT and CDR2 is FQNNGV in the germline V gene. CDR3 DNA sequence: TGTGCCAGCAGCTTAGAAGTTGTGGGGACAGGGGGCGGATTGGCCGGGGAGCTGTTTTTT. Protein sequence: CASSLEVVGTGGGLAGELFF.

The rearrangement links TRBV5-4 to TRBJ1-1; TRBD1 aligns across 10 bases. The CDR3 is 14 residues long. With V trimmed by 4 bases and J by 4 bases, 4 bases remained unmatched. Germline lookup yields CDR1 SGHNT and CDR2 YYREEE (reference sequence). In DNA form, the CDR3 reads TGTGCCAGCAGCCCCGACAGGGGGCGCACTGAAGCTTTCTTT. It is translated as CASSPDRGRTEAFF.

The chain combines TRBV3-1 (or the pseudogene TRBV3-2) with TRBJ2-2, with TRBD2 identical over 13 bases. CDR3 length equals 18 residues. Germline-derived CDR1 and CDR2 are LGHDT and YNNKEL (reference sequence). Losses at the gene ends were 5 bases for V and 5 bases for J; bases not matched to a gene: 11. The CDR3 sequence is CASSLTSGGAGKTGELFF. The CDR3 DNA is TGTGCCAGCAGCTTAACTAGCGGGGGGGCCGGGAAGACCGGGGAGCTGTTTTTT.

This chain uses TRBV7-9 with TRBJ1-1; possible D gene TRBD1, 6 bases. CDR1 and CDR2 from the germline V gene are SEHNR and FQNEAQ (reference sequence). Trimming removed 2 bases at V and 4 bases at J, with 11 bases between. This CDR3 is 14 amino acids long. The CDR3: CASSLTTGFTEAFF. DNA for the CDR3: TGTGCCAGCAGCTTAACGACAGGCTTCACTGAAGCTTTCTTT. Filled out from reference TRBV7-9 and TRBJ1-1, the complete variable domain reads DTGVSQNPRHKITKRGQNVTFRCDPISEHNRLYWYRQTLGQGPEFLTYFQNEAQLEKSRLLSDRFSAERPKGSFSTLEIQRTEQGDSAMYLCASSLTTGFTEAFFGQGTRLTVV.

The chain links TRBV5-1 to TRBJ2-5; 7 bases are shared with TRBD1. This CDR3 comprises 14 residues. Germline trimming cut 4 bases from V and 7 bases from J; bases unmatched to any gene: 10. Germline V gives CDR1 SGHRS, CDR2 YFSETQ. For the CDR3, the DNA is TGCGCCAGCAGCCAGGGACAGTCTGGGCTGACCCAGTACTTC. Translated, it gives CASSQGQSGLTQYF. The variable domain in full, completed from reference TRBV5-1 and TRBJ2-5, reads KAGVTQTPRYLIKTRGQQVTLSCSPISGHRSVSWYQQTPGQGLQFLFEYFSETQRNKGNFPGRFSGRQFSNSRSEMNVSTLELGDSALYLCASSQGQSGLTQYFGPGTRLLVL.

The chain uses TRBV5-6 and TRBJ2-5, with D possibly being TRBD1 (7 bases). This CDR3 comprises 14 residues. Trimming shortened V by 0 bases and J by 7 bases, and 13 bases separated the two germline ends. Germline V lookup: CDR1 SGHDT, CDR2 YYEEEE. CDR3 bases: TGTGCCAGCAGCTTGGTAGGGCAGGGGGGGACCCAGTACTTC. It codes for CASSLVGQGGTQYF.

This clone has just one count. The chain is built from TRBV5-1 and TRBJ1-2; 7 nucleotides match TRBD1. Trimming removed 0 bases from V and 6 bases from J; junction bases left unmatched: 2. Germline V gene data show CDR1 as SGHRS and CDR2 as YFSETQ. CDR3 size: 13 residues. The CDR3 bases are TGCGCCAGCAGCTTGGGGACAGGTAATGGCTACACCTTC. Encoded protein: CASSLGTGNGYTF.

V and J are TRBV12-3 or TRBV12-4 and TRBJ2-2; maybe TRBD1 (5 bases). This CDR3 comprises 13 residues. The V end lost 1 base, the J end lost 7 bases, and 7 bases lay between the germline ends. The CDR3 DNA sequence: TGTGCCAGCAGTTTAGTAAGGGGCGGGGAGCTGTTTTTT. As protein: CASSLVRGGELFF.

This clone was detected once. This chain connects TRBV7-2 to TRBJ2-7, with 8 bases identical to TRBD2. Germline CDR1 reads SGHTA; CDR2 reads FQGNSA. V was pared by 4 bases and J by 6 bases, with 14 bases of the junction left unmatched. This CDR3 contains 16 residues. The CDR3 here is CASSSGLARIRGEQYF. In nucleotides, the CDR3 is TGTGCCAGCAGCTCTGGACTAGCTAGGATACGGGGCGAGCAGTACTTC.

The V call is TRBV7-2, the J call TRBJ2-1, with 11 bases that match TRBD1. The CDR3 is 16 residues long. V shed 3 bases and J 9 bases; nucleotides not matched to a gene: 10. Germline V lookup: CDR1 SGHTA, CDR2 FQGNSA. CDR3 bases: TGTGCCAGCAGCTTCTCGGGACAGGGGGTTGTAAGTGAGCAGTTCTTC. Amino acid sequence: CASSFSGQGVVSEQFF.

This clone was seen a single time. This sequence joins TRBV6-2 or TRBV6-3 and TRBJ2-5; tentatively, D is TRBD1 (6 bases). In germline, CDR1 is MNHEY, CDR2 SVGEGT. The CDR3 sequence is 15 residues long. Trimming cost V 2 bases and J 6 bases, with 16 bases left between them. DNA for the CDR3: TGTGCCAGCAGTTACCGAAGCAGGGGCACCCAGACCCAGTACTTC. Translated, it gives CASSYRSRGTQTQYF.

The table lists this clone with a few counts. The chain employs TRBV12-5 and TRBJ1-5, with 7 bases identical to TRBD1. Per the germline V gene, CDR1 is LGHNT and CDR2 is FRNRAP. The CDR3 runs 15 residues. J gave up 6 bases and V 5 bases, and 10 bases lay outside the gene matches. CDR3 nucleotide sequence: TGTGCTAGTGGTGAAAGACAGGGTCTGGGTCAGCCCCAGCATTTT. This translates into CASGERQGLGQPQHF.

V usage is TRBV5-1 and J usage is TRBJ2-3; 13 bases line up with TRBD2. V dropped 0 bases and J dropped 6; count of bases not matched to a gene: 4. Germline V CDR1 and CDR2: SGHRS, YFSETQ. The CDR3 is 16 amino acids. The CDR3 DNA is TGCGCCAGCAGCTTGGAACTAGCGGGGGGGCTGGATACGCAGTATTTT. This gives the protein CASSLELAGGLDTQYF. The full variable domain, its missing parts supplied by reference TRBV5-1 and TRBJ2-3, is KAGVTQTPRYLIKTRGQQVTLSCSPISGHRSVSWYQQTPGQGLQFLFEYFSETQRNKGNFPGRFSGRQFSNSRSEMNVSTLELGDSALYLCASSLELAGGLDTQYFGPGTRLTVL.

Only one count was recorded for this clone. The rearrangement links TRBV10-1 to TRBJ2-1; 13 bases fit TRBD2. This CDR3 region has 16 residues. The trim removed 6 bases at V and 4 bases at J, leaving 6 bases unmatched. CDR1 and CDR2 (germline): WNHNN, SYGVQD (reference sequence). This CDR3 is CASSRTSGGLYNEQFF. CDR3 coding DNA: TGCGCCAGCAGCCGGACTAGCGGGGGACTATACAATGAGCAGTTCTTC.

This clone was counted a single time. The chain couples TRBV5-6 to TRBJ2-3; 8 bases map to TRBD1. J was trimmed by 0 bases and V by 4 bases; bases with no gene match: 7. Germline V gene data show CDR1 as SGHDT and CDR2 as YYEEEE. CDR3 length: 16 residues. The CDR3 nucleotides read TGTGCCAGCAGCCCGGGGACAGGCCGGAGCACAGATACGCAGTATTTT. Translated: CASSPGTGRSTDTQYF. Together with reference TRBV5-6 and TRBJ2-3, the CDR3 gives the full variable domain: DAGVTQSPTHLIKTRGQQVTLRCSPKSGHDTVSWYQQALGQGPQFIFQYYEEEERQRGNFPDRFSGHQFPNYSSELNVNALLLGDSALYLCASSPGTGRSTDTQYFGPGTRLTVL.

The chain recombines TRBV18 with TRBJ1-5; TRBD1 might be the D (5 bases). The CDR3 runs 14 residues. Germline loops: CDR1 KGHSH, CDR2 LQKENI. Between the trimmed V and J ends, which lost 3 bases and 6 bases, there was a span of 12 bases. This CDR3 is CASSPTGGRQPQHF. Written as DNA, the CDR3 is TGTGCCAGCTCACCGACGGGGGGTCGTCAGCCCCAGCATTTT.

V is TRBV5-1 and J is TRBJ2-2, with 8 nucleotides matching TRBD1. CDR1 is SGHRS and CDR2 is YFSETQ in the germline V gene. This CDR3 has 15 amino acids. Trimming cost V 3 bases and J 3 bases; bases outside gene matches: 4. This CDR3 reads CASSWTGSYTGELFF. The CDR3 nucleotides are TGCGCCAGCAGCTGGACAGGGTCTTACACCGGGGAGCTGTTTTTT.

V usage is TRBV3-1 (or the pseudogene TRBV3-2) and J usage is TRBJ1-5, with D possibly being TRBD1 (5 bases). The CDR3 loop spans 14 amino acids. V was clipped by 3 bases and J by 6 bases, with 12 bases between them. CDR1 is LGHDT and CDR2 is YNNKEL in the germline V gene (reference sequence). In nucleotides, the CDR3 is TGTGCCAGCAGCCAGACCGGACACATTCAGCCCCAGCATTTT. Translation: CASSQTGHIQPQHF.

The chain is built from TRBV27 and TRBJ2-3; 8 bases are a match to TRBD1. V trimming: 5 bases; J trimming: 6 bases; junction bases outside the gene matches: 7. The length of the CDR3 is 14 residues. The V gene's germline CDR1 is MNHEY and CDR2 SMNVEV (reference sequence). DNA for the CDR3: TGTGCCAGCAGTCTGACCACAGGGGGGGATACGCAGTATTTT. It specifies CASSLTTGGDTQYF.

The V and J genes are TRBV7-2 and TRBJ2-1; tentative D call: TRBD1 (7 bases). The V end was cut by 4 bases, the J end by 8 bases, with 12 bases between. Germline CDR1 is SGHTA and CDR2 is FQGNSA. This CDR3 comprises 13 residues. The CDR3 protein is CASSYQGGDEQFF. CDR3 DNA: TGTGCCAGCAGCTACCAGGGGGGCGATGAGCAGTTCTTC.

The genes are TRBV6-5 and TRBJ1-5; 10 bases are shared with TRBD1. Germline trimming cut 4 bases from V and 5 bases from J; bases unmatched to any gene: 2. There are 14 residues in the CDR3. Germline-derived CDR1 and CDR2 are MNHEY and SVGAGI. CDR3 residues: CASSLDRGYQPQHF. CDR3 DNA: TGTGCCAGCAGTTTGGACAGGGGGTATCAGCCCCAGCATTTT.

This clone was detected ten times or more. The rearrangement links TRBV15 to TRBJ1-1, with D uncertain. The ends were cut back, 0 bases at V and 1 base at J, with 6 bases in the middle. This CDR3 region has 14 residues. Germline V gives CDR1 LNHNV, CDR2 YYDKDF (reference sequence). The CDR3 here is CATSRDSWNTEAFF. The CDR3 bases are TGTGCCACCAGCAGAGATTCTTGGAACACTGAAGCTTTCTTT.

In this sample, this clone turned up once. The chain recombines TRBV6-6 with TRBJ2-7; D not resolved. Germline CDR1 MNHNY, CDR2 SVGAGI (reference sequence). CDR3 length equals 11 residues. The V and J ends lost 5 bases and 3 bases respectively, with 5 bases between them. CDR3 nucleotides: TGTGCCAGCAGTCTCCTCTACGAGCAGTACTTC. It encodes CASSLLYEQYF.